The 10 T cell receptor beta chains given below trace back to one sample, sequenced in a study of human T cells and chemical hapten exposure. Each CDR3 protein gets one entry after TCRdb re-called the RACE reads with MiXCR. The table records more than 300,000 distinct CDR3 sequences, around 5.5% of them present only once. Stated time point: pre-sensitization, week 0. Described treatment: therapeutic diphenylcyclopropenone sensitization with weekly scalp DPC. The sample was whole blood, taken in connection with sensitization to the hapten diphenylcyclopropenone (DPC). These receptors were taken from a woman in her fifties or sixties with alopecia areata. Some clones in this sample may be carry-over from other donors' samples.

This clonotype has a count of ten or more. CDR3 residues: CASSPELGLQETQYF. As DNA, the CDR3 is TGTGCCAGCAGTCCGGAACTAGGTCTGCAAGAGACCCAGTACTTC. The V gene is TRBV27, the J gene TRBJ2-5; possibly TRBD2 for D (5 bases). The ends were cut back, 5 bases at V and 2 bases at J, with 15 bases in the middle. The CDR3 totals 15 residues. CDR1 and CDR2 (germline): MNHEY, SMNVEV (reference sequence).

In its sample, this clonotype was seen many times. The rearrangement uses TRBV2 and TRBJ1-6; D not resolved. This CDR3 is built from 15 residues. Looked up from germline, CDR1 is SNHLY and CDR2 is FYNNEI. V lost 4 bases to trimming and J lost 6 bases, with 13 bases between them. CDR3 residues: CASSADGTANSPLHF. The CDR3, as DNA: TGTGCCAGCAGTGCCGACGGTACGGCTAATTCACCCCTCCACTTT.

This clonotype has more than one count but fewer than ten. The chain is built from TRBV6-5 and TRBJ1-3, with D possibly TRBD1 on 5 matching bases. CDR1 and CDR2 (germline): MNHEY, SVGAGI. The CDR3 spans 15 residues. V was clipped by 6 bases and J by 0 bases, with 12 bases between them. CDR3 sequence reads: CASSTTVVSGNTIYF. In nucleotides, the CDR3 is TGTGCCAGCAGCACGACAGTTGTCTCTGGAAACACCATATATTTT.

The chain couples TRBV12-3 or TRBV12-4 to TRBJ1-5, with D unclear. V dropped 9 bases and J dropped 3 bases, with 9 bases sitting between them. The CDR3 has 12 residues. Here the CDR3 DNA reads TGTGCCAGTCAACAGAACAATCAGCCCCAGCATTTT. This codes for CASQQNNQPQHF.

This clonotype came up many times. The CDR3 here is CASSLGPNTGELFF. CDR3 nucleotides: TGTGCCAGCAGTTTGGGACCGAACACCGGGGAGCTGTTTTTT. The chain has TRBV27 and TRBJ2-2; D may be TRBD1 or TRBD2 (5 bases each). This CDR3 has 14 amino acids. Deletions cut 3 bases from V and 0 bases from J, with 5 bases between. Germline V gene sequence: CDR1 MNHEY, CDR2 SMNVEV (reference sequence).

The chain combines TRBV7-9 with TRBJ2-7, with D tentatively TRBD2 (6 bases). Trimming stripped 0 bases from V and 2 bases from J, with 11 bases between. The CDR3 covers 15 residues. CDR1 and CDR2 from the germline V gene are SEHNR and FQNEAQ (reference sequence). The CDR3 DNA reads as TGTGCCAGCAGCTTAGCTAGCGGAAGCCCCTACGAGCAGTACTTC. Translation gives CASSLASGSPYEQYF.

The chain combines TRBV29-1 with TRBJ1-2; no definite D call. V lost 8 bases to trimming and J lost 1 base, with 14 bases between them. Germline V lookup: CDR1 SQVTM, CDR2 ANQGSEA. The CDR3 runs to 13 residues. The CDR3 coding sequence is TGCAGCTCTTCGACCGGGAATAACTATGGCTACACCTTC. This translates into CSSSTGNNYGYTF.

The V gene is TRBV6-6, the J gene TRBJ1-1; 7 bases fit TRBD1. CDR3 size: 12 residues. The germline gives CDR1 MNHNY, CDR2 SVGAGI (reference sequence). Unmatched junction bases numbered 8, after V lost 6 bases and J lost 10 bases. CDR3 nucleotides: TGTGCCAGCAGGGCAAGGGACAGTTCAGCTTTCTTT. Its translation is CASRARDSSAFF.

The V and J genes are TRBV6-5 and TRBJ1-2; no firm D call. The germline CDR1 and CDR2 sequences are MNHEY and SVGAGI. Trimming took 0 bases from V and 6 from J, leaving 11 bases between them. This CDR3 spans 14 amino acids. CDR3 sequence: CASSYSTQEDGYTF. The DNA of the CDR3 is TGTGCCAGCAGTTACTCTACCCAGGAGGATGGCTACACCTTC.

This clonotype was recorded a few times. The genes are TRBV6-6 and TRBJ2-5, with no clear D. V dropped 7 bases and J dropped 2 bases, with 5 bases sitting between them. From germline, CDR1 is MNHNY and CDR2 SVGAGI (reference sequence). This CDR3 has 11 amino acids. CDR3 DNA: TGTGCCAGCACTGGACAAGAGACCCAGTACTTC. Its translation is CASTGQETQYF.